One and the same sample provided the 24 T cell receptor beta chains below, sequenced in a study of blood T cell repertoires in COVID-19. Using immunoSEQ multiplex PCR, the repertoire was profiled, and TCRdb retains in-frame clones only, with some absent. The repertoire holds around 260,000 clones, with around nine tenths as singletons. Input material: peripheral blood. The receptors were sampled from a woman aged 40 to 50 who had recovered from COVID-19.

The genes are TRBV19 and TRBJ1-5; a possible D gene is TRBD1 (5 bases). CDR3 length: 15 residues. CDR1 is LNHDA, CDR2 SQIVND, per germline (reference sequence). The V end lost 3 bases, the J end lost 5 bases, and 14 bases lay between the germline ends. The CDR3 bases are TGTGCCAGTAGTATGGGAAGGGGAACCTATCAGCCCCAGCATTTT. Its protein is CASSMGRGTYQPQHF.

This clone was observed a single time. The rearrangement joins TRBV28 to TRBJ1-1, with TRBD1 matching over 8 bases. The V gene's germline CDR1 is MDHEN and CDR2 SYDVKM. This CDR3 contains 15 residues. Losses at the gene ends were 3 bases for V and 0 bases for J; bases not matched to a gene: 3. In DNA form, the CDR3 reads TGTGCCAGCAGTTTGAGGGGACAGGTGAACACTGAAGCTTTCTTT. This encodes CASSLRGQVNTEAFF.

Comments on this clone: One end of the junction does not line up with germline, which may come from a read error. The CDR3 loop is CASSLLAVQHF. The CDR3 DNA is TGTGCCAGCAGTTTATTGGCAGTACAACACTTC. The V gene is TRBV28, the J gene TRBJ2-7; D is ambiguous. Germline CDR1 reads MDHEN; CDR2 reads SYDVKM. The CDR3 spans 11 residues. The whole variable domain, remainder taken from reference TRBV28 and TRBJ2-7, is DVKVTQSSRYLVKRTGEKVFLECVQDMDHENMFWYRQDPGLGLRLIYFSYDVKMKEKGDIPEGYSVSREKKERFSLILESASTNQTSMYLCASSLLAVQHFGPGTRLTVT.

This clone has just a few counts. V usage is TRBV6-5 and J usage is TRBJ1-3; no firm D call. This CDR3 region has 14 residues. V lost 6 bases and J 4 bases, leaving 13 bases between the germline ends. CDR1 and CDR2 (germline): MNHEY, SVGAGI. Here the CDR3 reads CASRLRGDGNTIYF. In DNA, the CDR3 is TGTGCCAGCAGACTGCGGGGTGACGGAAACACCATATATTTT.

The chain employs TRBV7-9 and TRBJ1-4; D is perhaps TRBD1 (6 bases). The CDR3 is 15 amino acids. Looked up from germline, CDR1 is SEHNR and CDR2 is FQNEAQ (reference sequence). V was cut by 5 bases and J by 3 bases, with 13 bases left in between. The CDR3 nucleotides are TGTGCCAGCAGCCCCGGGACATCACCTAATGAAAAACTGTTTTTT. It specifies CASSPGTSPNEKLFF.

The chain has TRBV6-2 or TRBV6-3 and TRBJ2-4, with 10 bases lining up with TRBD2. V gave up 2 bases and J gave up 4 bases; unmatched junction bases: 11. The length of the CDR3 is 18 residues. Germline CDR1 reads MNHEY; CDR2 reads SVGEGT. CDR3 residues: CASSYASGTSAGKNIQYF. CDR3 sequence (DNA): TGTGCCAGCAGTTACGCTTCAGGGACTAGCGCCGGTAAAAACATTCAGTACTTC.

The chain recombines TRBV7-3 with TRBJ2-3; D not resolved. Germline V gives CDR1 SGHTA, CDR2 FQGTGA. V lost 5 bases, J lost 2 bases, and 8 bases lay in between. This CDR3 region has 13 residues. In DNA form, the CDR3 reads TGTGCCAGCAGCCCACAGAACACAGATACGCAGTATTTT. Translation: CASSPQNTDTQYF.

The chain is built from TRBV19 and TRBJ1-2, with a weak D call TRBD1 (6 bases). Germline CDR1 and CDR2: LNHDA and SQIVND (reference sequence). The CDR3 sequence is 14 residues long. The germline V and J ends were trimmed by 4 bases and 1 base, with 10 bases remaining between them. CDR3 loop: CASSSGTLNYGYTF. The CDR3 DNA follows: TGTGCCAGTAGTAGTGGGACACTTAACTATGGCTACACCTTC.

V is TRBV29-1 and J is TRBJ2-3; TRBD2 matches at 14 bases. The germline V gene encodes CDR1 SQVTM and CDR2 ANQGSEA. This CDR3 is 15 amino acids long. The J segment lost 5 bases and the V segment lost 5 bases, leaving 6 bases of the junction unmatched. The chain's CDR3 is CSVYGTSGSGDTQYF. CDR3 sequence (DNA): TGCAGCGTTTATGGGACTAGCGGGAGTGGAGATACGCAGTATTTT.

This chain links TRBV2 with TRBJ2-1; the D gene is possibly TRBD2 (6 bases). The ends were cut back, 8 bases at V and 3 bases at J, with 14 bases in the middle. The germline V gene encodes CDR1 SNHLY and CDR2 FYNNEI. The CDR3 runs 14 residues. The CDR3 nucleotides are TGTGCCAGCGGACGGGAGAGTAACTACAATGAGCAGTTCTTC. Its protein product is CASGRESNYNEQFF. The whole variable domain, remainder taken from reference TRBV2 and TRBJ2-1, is EPEVTQTPSHQVTQMGQEVILRCVPISNHLYFYWYRQILGQKVEFLVSFYNNEISEKSEIFDDQFSVERPDGSNFTLKIRSTKLEDSAMYFCASGRESNYNEQFFGPGTRLTVL.

The chain links TRBV19 to TRBJ2-1; 12 bases line up with TRBD2. Germline trimming cut 6 bases from V and 12 bases from J; bases unmatched to any gene: 9. The germline V gene has CDR1 LNHDA and CDR2 SQIVND (reference sequence). The CDR3 runs to 14 residues. The CDR3 here is CASSDQTSGRWQFF. CDR3 bases: TGTGCCAGTAGCGACCAGACTAGCGGGAGATGGCAGTTCTTC.

The chain is built from TRBV5-4 and TRBJ2-7, with 9 bases aligning to TRBD2. Germline-derived CDR1 and CDR2 are SGHNT and YYREEE (reference sequence). V shed 0 bases and J 4 bases; nucleotides not matched to a gene: 5. The CDR3 runs to 15 residues. As DNA, the CDR3 is TGTGCCAGCAGCTTGGGACTAGCGGAAGGATACGAGCAGTACTTC. Translating gives CASSLGLAEGYEQYF.

The chain carries TRBV29-1 and TRBJ1-2, with 9 bases that match TRBD1. Unmatched junction bases numbered 8, after V lost 0 bases and J lost 6 bases. The CDR3 loop spans 15 amino acids. Per germline, CDR1 SQVTM and CDR2 ANQGSEA. The DNA of the CDR3 is TGCAGCGTTGAAGATCCCCCGGGACAGGGTCATGGCTACACCTTC. This codes for CSVEDPPGQGHGYTF.

The chain has TRBV3-1 (or the pseudogene TRBV3-2) and TRBJ2-7; 10 positions match TRBD2. After removal of 1 base from V and 2 bases from J, the junction contained 2 bases not matched to a gene. The germline gives CDR1 LGHDT, CDR2 YNNKEL (reference sequence). CDR3 length: 15 amino acids. CDR3 amino acids: CASSQATSGPYEQYF. Here the CDR3 DNA reads TGTGCCAGCAGCCAAGCGACTAGCGGGCCCTACGAGCAGTACTTC.

The V and J genes are TRBV30 and TRBJ2-1; 12 positions match TRBD2. CDR1 is GTSNPN, CDR2 SVGIG, per germline (reference sequence). The CDR3 consists of 14 residues. This CDR3 is CATSGRFIYNEQFF. CDR3 nucleotides: TGTGCTACTAGCGGGAGGTTTATCTACAATGAGCAGTTCTTC.

The J gene is TRBJ2-5, the V gene TRBV29-1, with TRBD1 matching 7 bases. The CDR3 runs 13 residues. The V gene's germline CDR1 is SQVTM and CDR2 ANQGSEA. The junction had 8 bases not matched to a gene; V was cut back by 7 bases and J by 3 bases. CDR3 loop: CSDPTGTEETQYF. The CDR3 DNA sequence: TGCAGCGACCCGACAGGGACCGAAGAGACCCAGTACTTC.

The chain recombines TRBV5-1 with TRBJ1-4; 7 positions match TRBD1. J lost 4 bases, V lost 4 bases, and 4 bases had no gene match. Germline loops: CDR1 SGHRS, CDR2 YFSETQ. The CDR3 runs to 14 residues. The CDR3 region has the DNA TGCGCCAGCAGCCACCGGGACAGTAATGAAAAACTGTTTTTT. This translates into CASSHRDSNEKLFF.

The rearrangement uses TRBV7-2 and TRBJ2-5; TRBD2 matches 10 bases. CDR3 size: 13 residues. From germline, CDR1 is SGHTA and CDR2 FQGNSA. V trimming: 6 bases; J trimming: 5 bases; junction bases outside the gene matches: 3. CDR3 DNA: TGTGCCAGCAGAGCGGGAGGGGTGGAGACCCAGTACTTC. Its translation: CASRAGGVETQYF.

The gene calls are TRBV5-6 and TRBJ2-7; 8 nucleotides agree with TRBD2. CDR1 is SGHDT and CDR2 is YYEEEE in the germline V gene. The CDR3 covers 15 residues. V shed 4 bases and J 6 bases; nucleotides not matched to a gene: 12. For the CDR3, the DNA is TGTGCCAGCAGCCTGCAGACTAGCGTCCTTACCGAGCAGTACTTC. Amino acid sequence: CASSLQTSVLTEQYF.

V usage is TRBV20-1 and J usage is TRBJ2-5, with D possibly TRBD2 on 5 matching bases. The CDR3 is made up of 11 amino acids. V was pared by 3 bases and J by 9 bases, with 11 bases between. CDR1 is DFQATT and CDR2 is SNEGSKA in the germline V gene (reference sequence). In DNA form, the CDR3 reads TGCAGTGCTAGCGGGGATGGCGCCCAGTACTTC. Protein sequence: CSASGDGAQYF.

The J gene is TRBJ2-1, the V gene TRBV5-1; 8 bases are shared with TRBD2. The CDR3 sequence is 14 residues long. With 4 bases clipped from V and 7 bases from J, the junction kept 7 bases outside the gene matches. The germline V gene has CDR1 SGHRS and CDR2 YFSETQ. The CDR3 DNA reads TGCGCCAGCAGCCCCAGCGGGAGTTCAAATGAGCAGTTCTTC. This codes for CASSPSGSSNEQFF.

This chain uses TRBV29-1 with TRBJ2-2; D possibly corresponds to TRBD2 (5 bases). The V gene lost 5 bases and the J gene lost 3 bases, with 10 bases spanning the gap. Per the germline V gene, CDR1 is SQVTM and CDR2 is ANQGSEA. The length of the CDR3 is 13 residues. The CDR3 loop reads CSVTRPYTGELFF. CDR3 sequence (DNA): TGCAGCGTTACTAGACCTTACACCGGGGAGCTGTTTTTT.

This clone was seen a handful of times. The chain joins TRBV7-9 to TRBJ2-1; D is possibly TRBD2 (5 bases). Per the germline V gene, CDR1 is SEHNR and CDR2 is FQNEAQ (reference sequence). Trimming removed 6 bases from V and 7 bases from J, with 19 bases in between. The CDR3 sequence is 15 residues long. Here the CDR3 DNA reads TGTGCCAGCAGTTATCCTCCCACCGGGGATAATGAGCAGTTCTTC. Translating it yields CASSYPPTGDNEQFF.

The chain couples TRBV1 to TRBJ2-3; the D segment call TRBD1 is taken from the table without a DNA check. TRBV1 is a documented pseudogene. This CDR3 spans 17 amino acids. The CDR3 DNA reads as TGCACCAGCAGCCAAGGTCCCAGGGTGGGTAGCACAGATACGCAGTATTTT. Translated: CTSSQGPRVGSTDTQYF.